Detailed here is one T cell receptor beta chain. The data derive from a study of shared clonotypes between healthy human individuals. Sequencing was performed with immunoSEQ multiplex PCR; in TCRdb, only in-frame clones are kept and a portion is missing. The sample holds more than 850,000 clones, around 82% seen once. The J segment lost 3 bases and the V segment lost 8 bases, leaving 6 bases of the junction unmatched. The CDR3 loop spans 13 amino acids. Germline-derived CDR1 and CDR2 are MDHEN and SYDVKM. J is TRBJ2-5 and V is TRBV28, with TRBD2 matching 7 bases. Sequencing was done on a sample of memory CD4+ T cells from PBMCs. Regarding subset: CD45RA-negative fraction. This receptor was taken from a man younger than 35 in good health. Some clones in this sample may be carry-over from other donors' samples. CDR3 coding DNA: TGTGCCAGCGGGCGGGAGTCTAAAGAGACCCAGTACTTC. Residues: CASGRESKETQYF. Complete variable domain (other parts from reference TRBV28 and TRBJ2-5): DVKVTQSSRYLVKRTGEKVFLECVQDMDHENMFWYRQDPGLGLRLIYFSYDVKMKEKGDIPEGYSVSREKKERFSLILESASTNQTSMYLCASGRESKETQYFGPGTRLLVL.